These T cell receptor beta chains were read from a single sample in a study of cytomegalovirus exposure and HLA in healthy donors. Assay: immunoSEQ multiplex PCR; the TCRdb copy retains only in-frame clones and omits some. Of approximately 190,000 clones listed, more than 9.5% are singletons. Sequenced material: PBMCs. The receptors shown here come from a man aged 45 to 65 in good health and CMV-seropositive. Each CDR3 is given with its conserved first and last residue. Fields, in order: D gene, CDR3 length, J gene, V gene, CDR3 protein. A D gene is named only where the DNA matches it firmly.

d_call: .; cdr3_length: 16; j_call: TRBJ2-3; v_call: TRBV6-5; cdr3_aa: CASSYSSRDLSDTQYF
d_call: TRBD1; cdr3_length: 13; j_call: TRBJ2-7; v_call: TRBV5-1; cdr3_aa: CASSVGQDYEQYF
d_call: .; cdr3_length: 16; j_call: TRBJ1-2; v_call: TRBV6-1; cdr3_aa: CASSEREVFREGGYTF
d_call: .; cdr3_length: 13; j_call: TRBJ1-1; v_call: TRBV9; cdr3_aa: CASSLYSGAEAFF
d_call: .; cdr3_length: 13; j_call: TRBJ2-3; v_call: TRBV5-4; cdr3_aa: CASSPLPRDTQYF
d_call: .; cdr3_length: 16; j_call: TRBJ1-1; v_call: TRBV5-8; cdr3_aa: CASSSRRRRGITEAFF
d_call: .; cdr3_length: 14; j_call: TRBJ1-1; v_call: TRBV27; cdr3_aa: CASSLGGVNTEAFF
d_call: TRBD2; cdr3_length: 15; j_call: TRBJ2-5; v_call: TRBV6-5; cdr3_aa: CASSYQTGLQETQYF
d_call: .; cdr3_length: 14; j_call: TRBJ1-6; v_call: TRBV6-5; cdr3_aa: CAIRRGTYNSPLHF
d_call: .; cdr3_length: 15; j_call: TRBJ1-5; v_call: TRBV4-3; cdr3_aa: CASSQEEGRGQPQHF
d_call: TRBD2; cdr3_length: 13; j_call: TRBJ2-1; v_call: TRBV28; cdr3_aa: CAISGGFSNEQFF
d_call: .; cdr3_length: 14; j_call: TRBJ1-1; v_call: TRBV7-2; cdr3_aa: CASSGEVANTEAFF
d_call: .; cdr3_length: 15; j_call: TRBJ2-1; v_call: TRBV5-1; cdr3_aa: CASTVSGDPYNEQFF
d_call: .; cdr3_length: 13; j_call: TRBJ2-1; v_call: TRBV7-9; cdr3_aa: CASSLIGTFKQFF
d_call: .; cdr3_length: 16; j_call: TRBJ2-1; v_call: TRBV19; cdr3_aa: CASSMVLAPLYNEQFF
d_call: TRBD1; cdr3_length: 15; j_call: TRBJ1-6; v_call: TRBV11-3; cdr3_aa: CASSHRTGANSPLHF
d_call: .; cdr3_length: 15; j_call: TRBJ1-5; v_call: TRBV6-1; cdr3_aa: CASSSPGEGVQPQHF
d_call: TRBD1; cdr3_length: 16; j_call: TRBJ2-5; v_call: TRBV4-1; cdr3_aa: CASSPVGTGRQETQYF
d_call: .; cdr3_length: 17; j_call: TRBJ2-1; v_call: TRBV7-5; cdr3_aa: CARSPRRLAGLYNEQFF
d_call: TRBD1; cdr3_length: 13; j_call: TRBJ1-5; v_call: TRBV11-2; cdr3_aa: CASSANRGQPQHF
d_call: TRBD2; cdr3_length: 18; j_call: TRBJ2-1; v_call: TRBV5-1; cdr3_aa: CASSLSPLGSGGRNEQFF
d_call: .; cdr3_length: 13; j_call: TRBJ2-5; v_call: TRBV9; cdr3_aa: CASSVAYQETQYF
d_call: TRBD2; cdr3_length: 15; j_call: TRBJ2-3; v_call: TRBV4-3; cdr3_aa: CASSQVAGGTDTQYF
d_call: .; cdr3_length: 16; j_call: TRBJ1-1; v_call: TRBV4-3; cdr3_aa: CASSQDVGRGNTEAFF
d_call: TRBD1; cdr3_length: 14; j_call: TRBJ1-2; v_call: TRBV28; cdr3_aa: CASTQPPTGSGYTF
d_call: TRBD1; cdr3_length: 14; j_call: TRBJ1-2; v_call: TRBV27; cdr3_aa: CASSFRQGEGGYTF
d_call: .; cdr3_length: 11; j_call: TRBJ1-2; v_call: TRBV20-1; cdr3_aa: CSATSQAGYTF
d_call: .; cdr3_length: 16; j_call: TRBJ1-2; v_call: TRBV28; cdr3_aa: CASSRKTTASNYGYTF
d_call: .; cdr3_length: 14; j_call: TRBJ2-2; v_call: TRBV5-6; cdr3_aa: CASSLTQNTGELFF
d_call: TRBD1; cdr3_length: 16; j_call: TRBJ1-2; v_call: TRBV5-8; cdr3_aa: CASSRRGTELFYGYTF
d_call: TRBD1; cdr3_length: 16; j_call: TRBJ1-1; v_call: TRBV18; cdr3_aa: CASSGGGTGKVTEAFF
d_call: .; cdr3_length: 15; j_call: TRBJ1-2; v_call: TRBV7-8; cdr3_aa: CASSPIQAGNYGYSF
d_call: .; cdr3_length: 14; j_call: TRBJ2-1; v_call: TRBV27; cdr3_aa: CASSRGREYNEQFF
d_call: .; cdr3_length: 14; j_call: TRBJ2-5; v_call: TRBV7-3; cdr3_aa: CASSLGGSQETQYF
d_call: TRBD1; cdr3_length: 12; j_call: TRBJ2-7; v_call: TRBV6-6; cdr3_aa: CASSWDSYEQYF
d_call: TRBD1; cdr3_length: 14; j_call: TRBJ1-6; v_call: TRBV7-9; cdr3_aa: CASSRDSYNSPLHF
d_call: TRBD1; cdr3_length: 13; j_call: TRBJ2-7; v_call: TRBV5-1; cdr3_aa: CASEAAGGGEQYF
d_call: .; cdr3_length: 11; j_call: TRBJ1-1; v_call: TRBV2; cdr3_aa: CASPFSSEAFF
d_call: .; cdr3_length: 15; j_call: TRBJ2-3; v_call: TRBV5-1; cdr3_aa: CASSLAIPGTDTQYF
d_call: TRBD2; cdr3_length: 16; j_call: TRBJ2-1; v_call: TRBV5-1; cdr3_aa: CASSLSLAGAYNEQFF
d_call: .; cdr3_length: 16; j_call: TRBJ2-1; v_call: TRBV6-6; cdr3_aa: CASSCPQTSSYNEQFF
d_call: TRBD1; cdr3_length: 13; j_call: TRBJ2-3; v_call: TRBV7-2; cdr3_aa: CASSSHRGDTQYF
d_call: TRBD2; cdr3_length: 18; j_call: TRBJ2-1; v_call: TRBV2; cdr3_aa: CASSTSGGALSSYNEQFF
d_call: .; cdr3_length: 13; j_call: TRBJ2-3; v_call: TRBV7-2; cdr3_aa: CASSSGARDTQYF
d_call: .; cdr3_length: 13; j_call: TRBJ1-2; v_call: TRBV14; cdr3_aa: CASSARLSDGYTF
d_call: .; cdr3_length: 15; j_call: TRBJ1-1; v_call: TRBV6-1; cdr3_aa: CASGFSAVANTEAFF
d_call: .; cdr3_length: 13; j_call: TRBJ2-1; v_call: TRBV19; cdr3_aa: CASTSKWDYEQFF